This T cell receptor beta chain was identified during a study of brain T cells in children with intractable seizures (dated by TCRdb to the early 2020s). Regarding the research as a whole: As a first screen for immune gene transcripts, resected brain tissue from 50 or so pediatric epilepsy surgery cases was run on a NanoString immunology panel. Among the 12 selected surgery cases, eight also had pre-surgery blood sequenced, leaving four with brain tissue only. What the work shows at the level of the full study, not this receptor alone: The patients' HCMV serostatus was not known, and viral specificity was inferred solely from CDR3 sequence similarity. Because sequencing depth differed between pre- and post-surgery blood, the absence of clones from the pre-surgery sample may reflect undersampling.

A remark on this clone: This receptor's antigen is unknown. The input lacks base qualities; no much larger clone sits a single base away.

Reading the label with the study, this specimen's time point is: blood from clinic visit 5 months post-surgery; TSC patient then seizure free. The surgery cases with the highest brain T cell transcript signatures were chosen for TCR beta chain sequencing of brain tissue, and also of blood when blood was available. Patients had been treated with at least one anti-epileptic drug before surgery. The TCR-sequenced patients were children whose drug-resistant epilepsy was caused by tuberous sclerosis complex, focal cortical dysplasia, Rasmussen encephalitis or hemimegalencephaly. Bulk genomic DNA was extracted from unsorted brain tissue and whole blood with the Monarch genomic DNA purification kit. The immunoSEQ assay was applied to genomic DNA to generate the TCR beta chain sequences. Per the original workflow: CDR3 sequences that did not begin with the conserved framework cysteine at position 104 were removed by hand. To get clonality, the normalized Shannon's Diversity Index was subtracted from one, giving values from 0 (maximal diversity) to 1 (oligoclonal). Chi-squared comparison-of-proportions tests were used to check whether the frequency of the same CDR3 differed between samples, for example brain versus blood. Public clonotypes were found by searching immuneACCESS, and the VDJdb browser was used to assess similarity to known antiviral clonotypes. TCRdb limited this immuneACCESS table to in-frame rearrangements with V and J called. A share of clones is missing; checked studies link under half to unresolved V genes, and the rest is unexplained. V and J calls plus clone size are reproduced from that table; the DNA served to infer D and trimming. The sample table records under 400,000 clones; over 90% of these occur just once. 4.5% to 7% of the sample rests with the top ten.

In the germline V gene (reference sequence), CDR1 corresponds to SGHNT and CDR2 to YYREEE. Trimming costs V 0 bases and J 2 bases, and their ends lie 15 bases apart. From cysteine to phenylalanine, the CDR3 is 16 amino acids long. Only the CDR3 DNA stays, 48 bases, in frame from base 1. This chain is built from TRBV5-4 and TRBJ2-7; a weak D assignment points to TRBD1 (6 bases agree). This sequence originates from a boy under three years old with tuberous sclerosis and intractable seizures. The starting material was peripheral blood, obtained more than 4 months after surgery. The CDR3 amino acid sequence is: CASSLAEDSLTYEQYF. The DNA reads TGTGCCAGCAGCTTGGCCGAGGACAGCCTTACCTACGAGCAGTACTTC.